This TCR beta chain was captured by sequencing in a study of CD8+ T cells in alopecia areata. As concerns this clone: Genes and germline come from the mouse. The sequence runs out 4 residues before the end of the CDR3; the remainder is reconstructed from the germline J gene.

Using CD4, CD8alpha, NKG2D, NKG2ACE and other markers, pooled cutaneous lymph node cells were sorted. Extraction of RNA preceded its reverse transcription into cDNA, which served as the sequencing template. TCRdb's copy holds only in-frame clones and misses some; the assay was immunoSEQ multiplex PCR. There are 200,000 to 300,000 clones in the sample, none observed a single time. Germline assignment: CDR1 NSQYPW and CDR2 LRSPGD (reference sequence). This CDR3 is built from 14 residues. The origin of this receptor is a C3H/HeJ mouse with alopecia areata. Strain haplotype (MHC): H2-k. The genes are TRBV1 and TRBJ2-7; TRBD2 agrees at 9 bases. The sequenced material came from CD4+ T cells sorted from a lymph node. CDR3 bases read: TGCACCTGCAGTGAGACTGGGGGTTTTTAT. The encoded protein is CTCSETGGFY. The complete CDR3 reads CTCSETGGFYEQYF.